The 8 T cell receptor beta chains presented below share a single source sample, sequenced in a study of blood T cells in healthy people across ages (dated by TCRdb to 2013 to 2016). Preparation of the library involved 5' RACE. Reads for this sample came from an Illumina HiSeq 2500. A second about 7 to 12 cycle PCR used a sample-barcoded 5' primer and a J-beta primer mix. TCRdb reprocessing: public reads trimmed at Q25 with fastp, clones called with MiXCR, in-frame beta chains kept. Under each unique CDR3 protein, matching rows form one entry showing the most common genes and DNA. Counted in this sample were about 1.5 million distinct CDR3 sequences; approximately 39% of them appeared once. In total, the top ten clones hold less than 5% of the sample. The sample comprised blood. These receptors originate from a woman aged 18-29 years in good health.

V and J are TRBV3-1 and TRBJ2-7, with a weak D call TRBD1 (6 bases). Looked up from germline, CDR1 is LGHDT and CDR2 is YNNKEL (reference sequence). The CDR3 has 13 residues. Deletions cut 3 bases from V and 6 bases from J, with 12 bases between. In DNA form, the CDR3 reads TGTGCCAGCAGCCAGGCAGGGGCCTCCGAGCAGTACTTC. Its protein product is CASSQAGASEQYF.

The rearrangement links TRBV4-1 to TRBJ2-2; D gene ambiguous. CDR3 length: 13 amino acids. Germline V gene data show CDR1 as MGHRA and CDR2 as YSYEKL. Trimming shortened V by 3 bases and J by 3 bases, and 5 bases separated the two germline ends. The CDR3 loop is CASSHGYTGELFF. CDR3 DNA: TGCGCCAGCAGCCACGGTTACACCGGGGAGCTGTTTTTT.

The genes are TRBV12-3 or TRBV12-4 and TRBJ2-2, with D possibly TRBD2 on 5 matching bases. The CDR3 loop spans 13 amino acids. V was clipped by 4 bases and J by 4 bases, with 7 bases between them. The CDR3 sequence is CASSWESTGELFF. The CDR3 nucleotides are TGTGCCAGCAGTTGGGAGAGCACCGGGGAGCTGTTTTTT.

This clonotype was seen only a few times. This chain joins TRBV18 and TRBJ2-4; possibly TRBD2 for D (5 bases). The DNA matches TRBJ2-7 better at its end, which makes the J call doubtful. Germline V gives CDR1 KGHSH, CDR2 LQKENI. This CDR3 spans 14 amino acids. Written as DNA, the CDR3 is TGTGCCAGCACTGAGACTATCCAGGTGAACGAGCAGTACTTC. Residues: CASTETIQVNEQYF.

The chain carries TRBV27 and TRBJ2-3; tentative D call: TRBD2 (7 bases). Germline CDR1 MNHEY, CDR2 SMNVEV (reference sequence). Trimming left V 6 bases short and J 2 bases short, with 15 bases between. The length of the CDR3 is 15 residues. The CDR3 DNA reads as TGTGCCAGCAGAAGAAGGGGGGGGAACACAGATACGCAGTATTTT. As protein: CASRRRGGNTDTQYF.

The chain combines TRBV14 with TRBJ2-3; a possible D gene is TRBD2 (5 bases). The germline V gene has CDR1 SGHDN and CDR2 FVKESK. The CDR3 is made up of 14 amino acids. Trimming pared 7 bases from V and 1 base from J, leaving 12 bases between. The DNA for the CDR3 is TGTGCCAGCACCACGGGGTCCGGCACAGATACGCAGTATTTT. As protein: CASTTGSGTDTQYF.

DNA of the CDR3: TGTGCCAGCACAAGACAGGGTTGGAACACTGAAGCTTTCTTT. It specifies CASTRQGWNTEAFF. The rearrangement joins TRBV12-3 or TRBV12-4 to TRBJ1-1, with 7 bases identical to TRBD1. Losses at the gene ends were 7 bases for V and 1 base for J; bases not matched to a gene: 6. This CDR3 comprises 14 residues.

This clonotype showed up just a few times. The chain links TRBV5-1 to TRBJ1-2, with 9 bases identical to TRBD1. V dropped 4 bases and J dropped 7; count of bases not matched to a gene: 11. The V gene's germline CDR1 is SGHRS and CDR2 YFSETQ. The CDR3 is 15 amino acids. The CDR3 DNA reads as TGCGCCAGCAGCCCTCATACAGGGGGCGAACGTGGCTACACCTTC. Its protein product is CASSPHTGGERGYTF.